Listed below are T cell receptor beta chains from one sample, sequenced in a study of blood T cell repertoires in COVID-19. Generated by immunoSEQ multiplex PCR, the TCRdb table keeps only in-frame clones and is missing some. The sample has 350,000 to 400,000 clones; roughly 84% are singletons. The specimen was PBMCs or T cells enriched from blood (not recorded which). The receptor set was obtained from a young woman who had recovered from COVID-19. Each CDR3 is given with its conserved first and last residue. A D gene is named only where the DNA matches it firmly. Clone size, where shown, is once, few, many, or a class for clones that have expanded.

>TRBV3-1/TRBV3-2|TRBJ2-1|16|.|TRBD2
CASSQDSGRPYNEQFF
TGTGCCAGCAGCCAAGATAGCGGGCGGCCCTACAATGAGCAGTTCTTC
>TRBV5-4|TRBJ1-6|15|once|.
CASSLDEGTNSPLHF
TGTGCCAGCAGCTTGGATGAGGGCACCAATTCACCCCTCCACTTT
>TRBV28|TRBJ1-1|14|.|.
CASSLIVPGTEAFF
TGTGCCAGCAGTTTAATTGTTCCGGGGACTGAAGCTTTCTTT
>TRBV28|TRBJ1-2|14|.|.
CASSPGSPNYGYTF
TGTGCCAGCAGTCCCGGTTCACCTAACTATGGCTACACCTTC
>TRBV5-4|TRBJ2-5|15|.|.
CASSLGQGLQETQYF
TGTGCCAGCAGCTTGGGGCAGGGGCTACAAGAGACCCAGTACTTC
>TRBV2|TRBJ2-7|14|.|TRBD2
CASSFSGISGEQYF
TGTGCCAGCAGTTTTAGCGGGATAAGTGGCGAGCAGTACTTC
>TRBV14|TRBJ2-4|17|.|.
CASSQDDPGGTKNIQYF
TGTGCCAGCAGCCAAGACGACCCAGGGGGGACTAAAAACATTCAGTACTTC
>TRBV2|TRBJ2-7|15|.|TRBD2
CASIPSGRALYEQYF
TGTGCCAGCATCCCTAGCGGGAGGGCCCTCTACGAGCAGTACTTC
>TRBV27|TRBJ2-5|15|.|TRBD2
CASSRTSGPQETQYF
TGTGCCAGCAGTAGGACTAGCGGGCCACAAGAGACCCAGTACTTC
>TRBV6-1|TRBJ1-6|14|.|TRBD1
CASSEAGTGSPLHF
TGTGCCAGCAGTGAGGCGGGGACAGGGTCACCCCTCCACTTT
>TRBV30|TRBJ2-1|13|.|TRBD2
CAWSVAGYNEQFF
TGTGCCTGGAGTGTAGCGGGGTACAATGAGCAGTTCTTC
>TRBV6-6|TRBJ1-5|17|.|.
CASSPTKLSGWDQPQHF
TGTGCCAGCAGTCCTACCAAGCTCTCGGGGTGGGATCAGCCCCAGCATTTT
>TRBV11-2|TRBJ2-7|15|.|TRBD1
CASSSGRGQIDEQYF
TGTGCCAGCAGCTCCGGACGGGGACAGATCGACGAGCAGTACTTC
>TRBV29-1|TRBJ1-1|12|.|.
CSVRGMNTEAFF
TGCAGCGTGCGGGGTATGAACACTGAAGCTTTCTTT
>TRBV7-9|TRBJ1-5|13|.|.
CASSLVDSQPQHF
TGTGCCAGCAGCTTAGTCGACAGTCAGCCCCAGCATTTT
>TRBV3-1/TRBV3-2|TRBJ2-1|16|once|.
CASSQEEVLTYNEQFF
TGTGCCAGCAGCCAAGAGGAAGTCCTGACTTACAATGAGCAGTTCTTC
>TRBV19|TRBJ2-5|14|.|.
CASSTGKLWETQYF
TGTGCCAGTAGTACCGGGAAATTATGGGAGACCCAGTACTTC
>TRBV24-1|TRBJ2-2|16|.|.
CATSDGGSSNTGELFF
TGTGCCACCAGTGATGGGGGCAGTTCGAACACCGGGGAGCTGTTTTTT
>TRBV11-2|TRBJ2-5|18|.|TRBD1
CASSLVPEQGPAWETQYF
TGTGCCAGCAGCTTAGTACCAGAACAGGGGCCAGCCTGGGAGACCCAGTACTTC
>TRBV9|TRBJ1-2|16|.|.
CASSDHKRSPNYGYTF
TGTGCCAGCAGCGACCACAAGCGTAGCCCTAACTATGGCTACACCTTC
>TRBV28|TRBJ2-7|17|.|TRBD2
CASRPTTGTSGFYEQYF
TGTGCCAGCAGGCCCACCACCGGGACTAGCGGGTTCTACGAGCAGTACTTC
>TRBV27|TRBJ2-2|17|.|.
CASSLSPGGGNTGELFF
TGTGCCAGCAGTTTATCGCCAGGCGGGGGCAACACCGGGGAGCTGTTTTTT
>TRBV7-9|TRBJ1-4|15|.|.
CASSPSPVTNEKLFF
TGTGCCAGCAGCCCCTCCCCCGTTACTAATGAAAAACTGTTTTTT
>TRBV29-1|TRBJ2-1|15|.|TRBD1
CSVDLGTGLGNEQFF
TGCAGCGTTGACCTAGGGACAGGGCTGGGGAATGAGCAGTTCTTC
>TRBV7-3|TRBJ2-7|15|.|TRBD2
CASSPGTSGENEQYF
TGTGCCAGCAGCCCAGGGACTAGCGGGGAAAACGAGCAGTACTTC
>TRBV28|TRBJ2-7|17|.|.
CASSLSRWGDRSYEQYF
TGTGCCAGCAGTTTATCTCGGTGGGGGGACAGATCCTACGAGCAGTACTTC
>TRBV18|TRBJ2-7|15|.|.
CASSPPPLSSYEQYF
TGTGCCAGCTCACCACCACCACTGAGCTCCTACGAGCAGTACTTC
>TRBV28|TRBJ1-5|15|.|TRBD1
CATRQGARGNQPQHF
TGTGCCACAAGACAGGGGGCGCGGGGCAATCAGCCCCAGCATTTT
>TRBV28|TRBJ1-1|15|few|.
CASNLGPQVNTEAFF
TGTGCCAGCAATCTGGGCCCGCAAGTGAACACTGAAGCTTTCTTT
>TRBV2|TRBJ2-7|11|.|.
CASSYFYEQYF
TGTGCCAGCAGTTATTTCTACGAGCAGTACTTC
>TRBV10-3|TRBJ2-5|16|.|TRBD2
CAISERLAGGQGTQYF
TGTGCCATCAGTGAGAGACTAGCGGGGGGCCAGGGGACCCAGTACTTC
>TRBV19|TRBJ1-2|14|.|.
CASSIFPMNNGYTF
TGTGCCAGTAGTATATTCCCCATGAACAATGGCTACACCTTC
>TRBV19|TRBJ1-2|15|.|.
CASFTTGGDIYGYTF
TGTGCCAGTTTCACAACGGGAGGGGATATCTATGGCTACACCTTC
>TRBV28|TRBJ1-4|17|.|TRBD1
CASSSPGQGKTNEKLFF
TGTGCCAGCAGCAGCCCGGGACAGGGGAAGACTAATGAAAAACTGTTTTTT
>TRBV19|TRBJ2-1|13|.|TRBD2
CASRLAGYNEQFF
TGTGCCAGTAGACTAGCGGGCTACAATGAGCAGTTCTTC
>TRBV2|TRBJ1-2|17|.|.
CASSEAGLVISNYGYTF
TGTGCCAGCAGTGAAGCGGGACTGGTAATCTCTAACTATGGCTACACCTTC
>TRBV27|TRBJ2-1|15|.|.
CASSSADPEYNEQFF
TGTGCCAGCAGTTCTGCGGATCCGGAATACAATGAGCAGTTCTTC
>TRBV29-1|TRBJ1-1|13|.|TRBD1
CSVEGTGWTEAFF
TGCAGCGTTGAAGGGACAGGGTGGACTGAAGCTTTCTTT